This T cell receptor beta chain came from a study of blood T cells in healthy people across ages. Findings and caveats of the study: Relative to aged donors, long-lived donors carried more naive CD4+ cells and displayed higher diversity. It was not possible, with unsorted PBMCs, to conclusively compare naive and antigen-experienced cells. Diversity of TCR beta per million T cells declined in a roughly linear way with age.

Between the trimmed V and J ends, which lost 5 bases and 3 bases, there was a span of 7 bases. Per the germline V gene, CDR1 is SGHAT and CDR2 is FQNNGV. This CDR3 has 12 amino acids. Researchers collected 9 to 10 milliliters of peripheral blood from every single donor. Primed by a sample-barcoded 5' primer and a J-beta primer mix, a second PCR proceeded for about 7 to 11 cycles. One entry per CDR3 protein, called by TCRdb with MiXCR from the 5' RACE reads. The table lists some 1.5 million distinct CDR3 sequences, roughly 28% of them singletons. This clonotype was seen many times. Its target is not known.

The chain employs TRBV11-2 and TRBJ2-5; D unresolved. The receptor was isolated from a woman in her 30s in good health. The sample was blood. As DNA, the CDR3 is TGTGCCAGCAGCCATCGGGAAGAGACCCAGTACTTC. Translation gives CASSHREETQYF.